The sample holds a few counts of the clone carrying this T cell receptor (beta chain). Its antigen remains unknown. These data are taken from a study of molecular identifiers for immune sequencing clone quantification. The overall study: Across replicate runs, RNA obtained from approximately 22,000 or 94,000 naive CD8 cells was divided into five, with four undergoing sequencing. Broader study findings: The share of molecules held by clones above 20 RNA copies was over 98% in effector cells and under 1% in naive cells.

Naive CD8 library inputs spanned about 19,000 to 1,000,000 sorted cells and 10%, 30% or 50% RNA. The CDR3 covers 14 residues. J lost 3 bases, V lost 2 bases, and 4 bases had no gene match. Germline CDR1 MNHEY, CDR2 SMNVEV (reference sequence). Making the bulk TCR libraries relied on previously described methods and listed TCR primers. TCRdb reanalysed the PCR reads using MiXCR and keeps one entry per CDR3 protein. The table has a few hundred thousand distinct CDR3 sequences, about a fifth seen once; the top ten hold under 0.85%. V is TRBV27 and J is TRBJ2-7; 7 nucleotides match TRBD2. The sample consisted of naive CD8+ T cells from blood, with Jurkat cell RNA spiked in. Sample subset: FACS-sorted CD8+CD4-CCR7+CD45RA+ naive T cells. This clonotype originated in a human donor in good health. Some libraries in this study had Jurkat cell RNA spiked in. This CDR3 is CASSLGGEGYEQYF. The CDR3 region has the DNA TGTGCCAGCAGTTTAGGCGGGGAGGGCTACGAGCAGTACTTC.